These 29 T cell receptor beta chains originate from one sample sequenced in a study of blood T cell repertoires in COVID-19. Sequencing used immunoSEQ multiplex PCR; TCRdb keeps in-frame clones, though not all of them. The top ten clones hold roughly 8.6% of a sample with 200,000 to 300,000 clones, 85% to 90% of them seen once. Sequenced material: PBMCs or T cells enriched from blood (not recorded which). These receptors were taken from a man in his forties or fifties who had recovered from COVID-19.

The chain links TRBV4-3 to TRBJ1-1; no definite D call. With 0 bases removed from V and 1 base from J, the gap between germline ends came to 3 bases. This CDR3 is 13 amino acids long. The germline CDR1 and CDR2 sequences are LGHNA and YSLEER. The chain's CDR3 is CASSQDKNTEAFF. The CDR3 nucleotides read TGCGCCAGCAGCCAAGATAAGAACACTGAAGCTTTCTTT.

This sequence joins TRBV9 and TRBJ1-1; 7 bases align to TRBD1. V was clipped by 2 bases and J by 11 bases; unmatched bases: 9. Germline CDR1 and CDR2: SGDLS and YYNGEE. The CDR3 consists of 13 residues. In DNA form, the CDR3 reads TGTGCCAGCAGCGTGGCGACAGGGAGCGAGGCTTTCTTT. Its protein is CASSVATGSEAFF.

The CDR3 coding sequence is TGTGCCAGCAGTTATCCAACTAGCGGGGAAACAAACACCTACGAGCAGTACTTC. Its protein is CASSYPTSGETNTYEQYF. This rearrangement joins TRBV7-2 to TRBJ2-7, with 10 bases fitting TRBD2. The germline CDR1 and CDR2 sequences are SGHTA and FQGNSA. This CDR3 is 18 amino acids long. The V gene end was trimmed by 6 bases and the J gene end by 2 bases; junction bases not matched to a gene: 16.

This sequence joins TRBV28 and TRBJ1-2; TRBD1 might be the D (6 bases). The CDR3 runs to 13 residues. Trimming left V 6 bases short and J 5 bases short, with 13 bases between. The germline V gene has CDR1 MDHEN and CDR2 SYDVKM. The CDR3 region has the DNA TGTGCCAGCAGAAATACAGGGAATTATGGCTACACCTTC. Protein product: CASRNTGNYGYTF.

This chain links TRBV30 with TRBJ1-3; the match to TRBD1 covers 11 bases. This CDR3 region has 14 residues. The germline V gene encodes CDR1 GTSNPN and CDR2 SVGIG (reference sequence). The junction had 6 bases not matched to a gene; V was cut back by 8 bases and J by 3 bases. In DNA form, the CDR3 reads TGTGCCCTCGGGACAGGGGGTATTGGAAACACCATATATTTT. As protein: CALGTGGIGNTIYF.

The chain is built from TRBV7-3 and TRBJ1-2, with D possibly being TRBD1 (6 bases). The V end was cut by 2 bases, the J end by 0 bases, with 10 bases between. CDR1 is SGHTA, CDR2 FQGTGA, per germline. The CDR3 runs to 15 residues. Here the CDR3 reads CASSLGQLSNYGYTF. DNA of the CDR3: TGTGCCAGCAGCTTAGGACAGCTCTCTAACTATGGCTACACCTTC.

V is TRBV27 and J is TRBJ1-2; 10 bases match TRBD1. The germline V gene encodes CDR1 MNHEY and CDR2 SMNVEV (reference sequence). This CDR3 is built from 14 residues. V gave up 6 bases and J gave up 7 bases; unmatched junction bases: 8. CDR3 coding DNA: TGTGCCAGCAGGACAGGGGGCCGGCGTGGTGGCTACACCTTC. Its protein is CASRTGGRRGGYTF.

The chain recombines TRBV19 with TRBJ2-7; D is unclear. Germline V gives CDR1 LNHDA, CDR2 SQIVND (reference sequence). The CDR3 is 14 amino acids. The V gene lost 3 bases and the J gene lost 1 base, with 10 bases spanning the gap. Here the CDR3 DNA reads TGTGCCAGTAGTATGGCCAGAAGTTCCTACGAGCAGTACTTC. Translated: CASSMARSSYEQYF.

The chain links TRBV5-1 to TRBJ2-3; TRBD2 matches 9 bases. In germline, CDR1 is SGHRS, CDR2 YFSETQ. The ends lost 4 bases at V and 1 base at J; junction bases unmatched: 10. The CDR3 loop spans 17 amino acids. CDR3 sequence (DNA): TGCGCCAGCAGCCTTGTGGCGGGACTAGCCGGCACAGATACGCAGTATTTT. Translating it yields CASSLVAGLAGTDTQYF.

CDR3 DNA sequence: TGTGCCAGCAGTTACTCGCTGTTTACAGGCCAAGAGACCCAGTACTTC. Its protein is CASSYSLFTGQETQYF. The chain joins TRBV6-5 to TRBJ2-5; tentatively, D is TRBD1 (5 bases). Germline-derived CDR1 and CDR2 are MNHEY and SVGAGI. Trimming left V 0 bases short and J 1 base short, with 12 bases between. This CDR3 is 16 amino acids long.

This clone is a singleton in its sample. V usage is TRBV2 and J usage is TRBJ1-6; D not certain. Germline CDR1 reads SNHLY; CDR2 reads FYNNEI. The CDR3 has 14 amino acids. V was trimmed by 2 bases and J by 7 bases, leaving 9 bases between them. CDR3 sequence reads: CASSELRGNSPLHF. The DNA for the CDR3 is TGTGCCAGCAGTGAACTGAGAGGGAATTCACCCCTCCACTTT.

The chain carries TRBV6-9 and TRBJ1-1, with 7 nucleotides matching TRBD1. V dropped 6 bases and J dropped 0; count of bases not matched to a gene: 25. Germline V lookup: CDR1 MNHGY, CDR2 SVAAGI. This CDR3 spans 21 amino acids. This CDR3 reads CASRPRGTAKTLNSMNTEAFF. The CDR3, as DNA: TGTGCCAGCAGACCCCGGGGGACAGCTAAAACGCTGAATTCCATGAACACTGAAGCTTTCTTT.

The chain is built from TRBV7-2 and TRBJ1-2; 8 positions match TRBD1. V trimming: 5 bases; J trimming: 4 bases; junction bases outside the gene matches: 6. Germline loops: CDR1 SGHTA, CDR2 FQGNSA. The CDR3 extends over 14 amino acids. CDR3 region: CASSPPTGAYGYTF. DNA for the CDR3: TGTGCCAGCAGCCCACCGACAGGGGCCTATGGCTACACCTTC.

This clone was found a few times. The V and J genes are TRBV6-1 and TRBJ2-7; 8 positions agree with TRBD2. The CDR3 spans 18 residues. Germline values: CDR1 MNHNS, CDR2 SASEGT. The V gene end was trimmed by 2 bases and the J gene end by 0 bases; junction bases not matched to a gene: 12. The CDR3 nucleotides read TGTGCCAGCAGTGAATCCAGTCAATATCGGGAGGGCTCCTACGAGCAGTACTTC. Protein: CASSESSQYREGSYEQYF.

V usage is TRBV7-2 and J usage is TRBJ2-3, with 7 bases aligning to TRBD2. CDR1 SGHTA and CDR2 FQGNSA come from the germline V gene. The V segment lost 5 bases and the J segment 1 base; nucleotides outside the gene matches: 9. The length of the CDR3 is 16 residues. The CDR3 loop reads CASSRERGRRTDTQYF. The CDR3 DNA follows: TGTGCCAGCAGCCGCGAGCGGGGCCGACGCACAGATACGCAGTATTTT.

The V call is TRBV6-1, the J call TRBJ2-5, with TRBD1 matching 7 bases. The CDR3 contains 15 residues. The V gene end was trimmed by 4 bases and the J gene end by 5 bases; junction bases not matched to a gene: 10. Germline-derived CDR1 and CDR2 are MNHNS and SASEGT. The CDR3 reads CASSGTGAILETQYF. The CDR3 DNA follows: TGTGCCAGCAGTGGTACAGGGGCTATTTTGGAGACCCAGTACTTC.

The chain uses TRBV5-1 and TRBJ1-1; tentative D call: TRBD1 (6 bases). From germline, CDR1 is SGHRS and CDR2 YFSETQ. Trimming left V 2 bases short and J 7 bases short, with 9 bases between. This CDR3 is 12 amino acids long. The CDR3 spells CASSFQQGEAFF. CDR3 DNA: TGCGCCAGCAGCTTTCAACAGGGTGAAGCTTTCTTT.

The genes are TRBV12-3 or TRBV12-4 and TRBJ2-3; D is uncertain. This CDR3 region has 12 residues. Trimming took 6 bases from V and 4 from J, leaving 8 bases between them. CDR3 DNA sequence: TGTGCCAGCAGCCTCCCTCCAGATACGCAGTATTTT. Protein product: CASSLPPDTQYF.

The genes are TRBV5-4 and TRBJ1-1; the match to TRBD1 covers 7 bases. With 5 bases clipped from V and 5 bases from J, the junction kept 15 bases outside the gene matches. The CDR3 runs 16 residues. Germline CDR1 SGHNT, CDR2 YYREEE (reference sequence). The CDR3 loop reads CASSRTSTGSGTEAFF. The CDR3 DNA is TGTGCCAGCAGTCGAACCTCGACAGGGTCGGGGACTGAAGCTTTCTTT.

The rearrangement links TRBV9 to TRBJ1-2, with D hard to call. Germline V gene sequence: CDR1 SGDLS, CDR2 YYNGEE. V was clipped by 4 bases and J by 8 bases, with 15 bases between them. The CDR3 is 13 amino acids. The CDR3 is CASSSGTVEGYTF. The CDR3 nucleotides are TGTGCCAGCAGCAGCGGAACGGTCGAGGGCTACACCTTC.

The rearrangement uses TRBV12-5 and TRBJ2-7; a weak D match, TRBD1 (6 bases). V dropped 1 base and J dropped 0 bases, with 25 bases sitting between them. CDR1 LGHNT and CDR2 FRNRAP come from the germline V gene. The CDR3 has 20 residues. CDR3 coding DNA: TGTGCTAGTGGTTTGGATTCACACACAGGGCTAATTGGCGGCTCCTACGAGCAGTACTTC. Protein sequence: CASGLDSHTGLIGGSYEQYF. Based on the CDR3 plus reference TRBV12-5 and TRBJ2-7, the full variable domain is DARVTQTPRHKVTEMGQEVTMRCQPILGHNTVFWYRQTMMQGLELLAYFRNRAPLDDSGMPKDRFSAEMPDATLATLKIQPSEPRDSAVYFCASGLDSHTGLIGGSYEQYFGPGTRLTVT.

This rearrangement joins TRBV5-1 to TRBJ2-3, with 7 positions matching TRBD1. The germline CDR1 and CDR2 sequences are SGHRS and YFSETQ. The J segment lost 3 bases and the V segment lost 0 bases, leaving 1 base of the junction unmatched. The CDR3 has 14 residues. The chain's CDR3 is CASSLGDRTDTQYF. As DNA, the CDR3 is TGCGCCAGCAGCTTGGGGGACAGAACAGATACGCAGTATTTT.

The CDR3 nucleotides are TGCGCCAGCAGCCAAGGGGGCAGGGGATCTTATGGCTACACCTTC. Translated, it gives CASSQGGRGSYGYTF. The chain carries TRBV4-1 and TRBJ1-2; D might be TRBD1 (6 bases). Germline-derived CDR1 and CDR2 are MGHRA and YSYEKL. V lost 1 base to trimming and J lost 5 bases, with 14 bases between them. The CDR3 totals 15 residues.

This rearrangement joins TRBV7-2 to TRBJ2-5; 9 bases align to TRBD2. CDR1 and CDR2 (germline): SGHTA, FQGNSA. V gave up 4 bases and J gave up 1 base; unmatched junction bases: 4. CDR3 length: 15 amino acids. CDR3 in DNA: TGTGCCAGCAGCTCTGGACTAGCGCTCCAAGAGACCCAGTACTTC. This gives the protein CASSSGLALQETQYF.

CDR3 in amino acids: CASSQVRDRGNTEAFF. The CDR3 nucleotides read TGTGCCAGCAGCCAAGTGCGGGACAGGGGAAACACTGAAGCTTTCTTT. The rearrangement uses TRBV14 and TRBJ1-1; 10 bases fit TRBD1. CDR3 length equals 16 residues. V lost 1 base, J lost 2 bases, and 4 bases stayed unmatched. From germline, CDR1 is SGHDN and CDR2 FVKESK. Combining the CDR3 with reference TRBV14 and TRBJ1-1 gives the whole variable domain EAGVTQFPSHSVIEKGQTVTLRCDPISGHDNLYWYRRVMGKEIKFLLHFVKESKQDESGMPNNRFLAERTGGTYSTLKVQPAELEDSGVYFCASSQVRDRGNTEAFFGQGTRLTVV.

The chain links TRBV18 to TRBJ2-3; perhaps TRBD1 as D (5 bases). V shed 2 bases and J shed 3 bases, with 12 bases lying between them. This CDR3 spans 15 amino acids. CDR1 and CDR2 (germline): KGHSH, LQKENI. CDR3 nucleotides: TGTGCCAGCTCACCAAGTGGGGCGCGGACAGATACGCAGTATTTT. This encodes CASSPSGARTDTQYF.

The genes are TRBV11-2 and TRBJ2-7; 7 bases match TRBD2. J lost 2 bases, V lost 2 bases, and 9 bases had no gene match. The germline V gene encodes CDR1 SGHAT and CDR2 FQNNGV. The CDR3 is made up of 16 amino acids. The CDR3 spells CASSLLPSGGPYEQYF. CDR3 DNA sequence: TGTGCCAGCAGCTTACTCCCTAGCGGAGGGCCCTACGAGCAGTACTTC.

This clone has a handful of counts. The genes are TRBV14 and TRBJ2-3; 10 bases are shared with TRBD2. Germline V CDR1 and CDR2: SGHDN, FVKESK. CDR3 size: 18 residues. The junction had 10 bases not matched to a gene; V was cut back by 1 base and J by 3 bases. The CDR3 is CASSQGLASGSRTDTQYF. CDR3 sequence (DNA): TGTGCCAGCAGCCAAGGTCTGGCTAGCGGGAGTCGAACAGATACGCAGTATTTT.

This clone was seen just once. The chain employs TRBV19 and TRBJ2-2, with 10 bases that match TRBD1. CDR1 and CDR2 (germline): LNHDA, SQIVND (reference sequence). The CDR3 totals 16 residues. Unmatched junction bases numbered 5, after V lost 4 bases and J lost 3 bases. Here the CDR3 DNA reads TGTGCCAGTAGTAGACGGACAGGGGGGGACACCGGGGAGCTGTTTTTT. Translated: CASSRRTGGDTGELFF.